The clone carrying this TCR beta chain appeared once. Per the original methods: Estimation of nucleated cell counts was performed using reference gene primer amplification. The assay was immunoSEQ multiplex PCR, and TCRdb's table has in-frame clones only and misses some. V and J calls and clone size come straight from that table; D and trimming were deduced from the DNA. The sample holds about 180,000 clones; around nine tenths are singletons and the top ten take approximately 12%. Germline lookup yields CDR1 SGHRS and CDR2 YFSETQ. V shed 7 bases and J 0 bases; nucleotides not matched to a gene: 8. The CDR3 runs to 15 residues. Those enrolled in Seattle joined during active infection and were followed longitudinally afterward. This entry is derived from a study of blood T cell repertoires in COVID-19. Study-wide context: Italy, Spain and the United States were the sources of the convalescent and acute COVID-19 samples. PBMCs, B-cell-depleted T cells, or T cells provided the cDNA or gDNA that made up the material.

The chain couples TRBV5-1 to TRBJ2-3; 7 nucleotides line up with TRBD2. Sequencing was carried out using peripheral blood. This TCR was recovered from a woman aged 70-85 years with COVID-19, enrolled during active disease. CDR3: CASGRVGDSTDTQYF. Here the CDR3 DNA reads TGCGCCAGCGGGAGGGTGGGCGACAGCACAGATACGCAGTATTTT.